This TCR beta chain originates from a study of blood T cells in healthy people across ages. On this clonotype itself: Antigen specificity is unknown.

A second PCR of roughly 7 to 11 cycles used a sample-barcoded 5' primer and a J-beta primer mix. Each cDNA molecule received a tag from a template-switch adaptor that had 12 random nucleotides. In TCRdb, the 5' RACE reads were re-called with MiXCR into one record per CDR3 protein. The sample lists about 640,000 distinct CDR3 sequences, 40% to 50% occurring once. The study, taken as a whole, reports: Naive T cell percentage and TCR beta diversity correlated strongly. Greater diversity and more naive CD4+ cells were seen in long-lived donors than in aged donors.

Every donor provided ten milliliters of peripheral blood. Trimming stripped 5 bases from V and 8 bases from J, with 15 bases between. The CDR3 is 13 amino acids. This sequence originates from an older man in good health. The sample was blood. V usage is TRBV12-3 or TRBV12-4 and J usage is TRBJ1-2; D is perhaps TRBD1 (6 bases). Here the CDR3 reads CASSVGQIEGYTF. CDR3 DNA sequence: TGTGCCAGCAGTGTAGGACAGATTGAGGGCTACACCTTC.